This T cell receptor (beta chain) was profiled in a study of blood T cells in healthy people across ages. The CDR3 consists of 14 residues. The germline V gene has CDR1 DFQATT and CDR2 SNEGSKA (reference sequence). The trim removed 6 bases at V and 12 bases at J, leaving 17 bases unmatched. The use of a sample-barcoded 5' primer and a J-beta primer mix characterized a second PCR of about 7 to 12 cycles. Sequencing recovered at least 2.5 million CDR3-containing paired-end reads from each sample. One entry per CDR3 protein, called by TCRdb with MiXCR from the 5' RACE reads. The table lists approximately 820,000 distinct CDR3 sequences, 40% to 50% of them singletons, with about 19% in the top ten. Study findings and constraints: Across the age range, TCR beta diversity per million T cells fell in a roughly linear way. Long-lived donors exceeded aged donors in naive CD4+ cells and diversity.

This clonotype came up a few times. Its target is unknown. The TCR comes from a man in his 60s in good health. The sample consisted of blood. The gene calls are TRBV20-1 and TRBJ2-1; TRBD2 agrees at 7 bases. As DNA, the CDR3 is TGCAGTGCACCGGCGGAGCGGGGACTTCCTCGGCAGTTCTTC. Its translation: CSAPAERGLPRQFF.